These 20 T cell receptor beta chains were all obtained from the same sample, sequenced in a study of CD8+ T cells in alopecia areata (dated by TCRdb to 2016 to 2019). Libraries were prepared through the immunoSEQ multiplex PCR assay. For TCR sequencing, RNA was extracted from every sample and reverse transcribed into cDNA to serve as template. Imported from immuneACCESS, the table was reduced by TCRdb to in-frame sequences with V and J called. These copies leave out some clones; in studies compared against another copy, an unresolved V gene accounts for under half, and the cause of the remainder is not known. The sample table contains roughly 20,000 clones; only one count was recorded for 60% to 80% of them. The ten largest clones take up roughly 6% of the sample. According to the study, the label for this sample's time point signals: baseline before oral tofacitinib. Peripheral blood and lesional scalp punch biopsies were obtained from patients with alopecia areata.

The sequencing used skin, collected at week 0. The origin of the receptors is a human donor with alopecia areata.

This sequence joins TRBV7-8 and TRBJ2-6; TRBD1 matches at 7 bases. V trimming: 5 bases; J trimming: 2 bases; junction bases outside the gene matches: 6. The CDR3 has 16 residues. CDR1 SGHVS and CDR2 FQNEAQ come from the germline V gene. DNA for the CDR3: TGTGCCAGCAGCGGACAGGCGGAAGCTGGGGCCAACGTCCTGACTTTC. It translates to CASSGQAEAGANVLTF.

In its sample, this clone was seen a few times. The gene calls are TRBV5-1 and TRBJ2-3; a possible D gene is TRBD2 (6 bases). Looked up from germline, CDR1 is SGHRS and CDR2 is YFSETQ. This CDR3 spans 13 amino acids. Trimming removed 2 bases at V and 4 bases at J, with 8 bases between. CDR3 sequence reads: CASSFPGADTQYF. The CDR3 bases are TGCGCCAGCAGCTTTCCGGGAGCAGATACGCAGTATTTT.

This rearrangement joins TRBV27 to TRBJ1-5, with a weak D call TRBD1 (5 bases). Trimming removed 7 bases from V and 5 bases from J, with 15 bases in between. The CDR3 is 14 residues long. CDR1 MNHEY and CDR2 SMNVEV come from the germline V gene (reference sequence). As DNA, the CDR3 is TGTGCCAGCACCGACCGGGACGGGTATCAGCCCCAGCATTTT. Translating gives CASTDRDGYQPQHF.

The chain has TRBV19 and TRBJ2-7; no firm D call. The CDR3 spans 15 residues. Trimming left V 7 bases short and J 0 bases short, with 16 bases between. Germline lookup yields CDR1 LNHDA and CDR2 SQIVND (reference sequence). CDR3 nucleotides: TGTGCCAGTACCCTTGCCACCGGCAGCTCCTACGAGCAGTACTTC. Amino acids: CASTLATGSSYEQYF.

In this sample, this clone turned up a few times. The CDR3 DNA reads as TGCGCCAGCAGCTTGGATCTGAGCTCCTACAATGAGCAGTTCTTC. Encoded protein: CASSLDLSSYNEQFF. The chain employs TRBV5-1 and TRBJ2-1; the D is unclear. Germline V gene data show CDR1 as SGHRS and CDR2 as YFSETQ. The CDR3 runs to 15 residues. Trimming cost V 0 bases and J 0 bases, with 7 bases left between them. Variable domain in full (rest from reference TRBV5-1 and TRBJ2-1): KAGVTQTPRYLIKTRGQQVTLSCSPISGHRSVSWYQQTPGQGLQFLFEYFSETQRNKGNFPGRFSGRQFSNSRSEMNVSTLELGDSALYLCASSLDLSSYNEQFFGPGTRLTVL.

The CDR3 reads CASSHGGGYTF. In nucleotides, the CDR3 is TGCGCCAGCAGCCACGGGGGTGGCTACACCTTC. The chain has TRBV5-1 and TRBJ1-2, with D possibly matching TRBD1 (5 bases). Trimming left V 4 bases short and J 7 bases short, with 8 bases between. The CDR3 is 11 residues long. CDR1 is SGHRS, CDR2 YFSETQ, per germline.

This clone is medium-sized in the sample. CDR3 residues: CASSLAGAAVGQYF. The CDR3 nucleotides read TGTGCCAGCAGTCTCGCTGGGGCCGCCGTCGGGCAGTACTTC. The V gene is TRBV6-5, the J gene TRBJ2-7; D perhaps matches TRBD1 (5 bases). Germline CDR1 MNHEY, CDR2 SVGAGI. The V gene lost 5 bases and the J gene lost 9 bases, with 20 bases spanning the gap. The CDR3 is 14 residues long.

This sequence joins TRBV27 and TRBJ2-7; possibly TRBD2 for D (6 bases). Between the trimmed V and J ends, which lost 2 bases and 4 bases, there was a span of 15 bases. Per the germline V gene, CDR1 is MNHEY and CDR2 is SMNVEV (reference sequence). This CDR3 is built from 15 residues. For the CDR3, the DNA is TGTGCCAGCAGTTTAGCCTCGGGACTCGCTTACGAGCAGTACTTC. Protein sequence: CASSLASGLAYEQYF.

J is TRBJ2-3 and V is TRBV5-1, with D unclear. The ends were cut back, 0 bases at V and 0 bases at J, with 5 bases in the middle. The CDR3 spans 14 residues. Germline CDR1 is SGHRS and CDR2 is YFSETQ. CDR3 nucleotides: TGCGCCAGCAGCTTGGCCATGAGCACAGATACGCAGTATTTT. As protein: CASSLAMSTDTQYF.

This clone showed up just a few times. This specimen includes other DNA sequences encoding the same CDR3. In DNA form, the CDR3 reads TGCGCCAGCAGCTTGGTGGCGGGGGCCTACAATGAGCAGTTCTTC. Its protein is CASSLVAGAYNEQFF. The chain recombines TRBV5-1 with TRBJ2-1, with 7 bases matching TRBD2. Germline values: CDR1 SGHRS, CDR2 YFSETQ. The CDR3 is 15 residues long. The V segment lost 0 bases and the J segment 2 bases; nucleotides outside the gene matches: 2.

CDR3: CASSRTGGHETQYF. Here the CDR3 DNA reads TGTGCCAGCAGTCGAACGGGGGGGCATGAGACCCAGTACTTC. The genes are TRBV7-2 and TRBJ2-5; 8 positions agree with TRBD2. CDR3 size: 14 residues. The J segment lost 5 bases and the V segment lost 6 bases, leaving 8 bases of the junction unmatched. CDR1 and CDR2 (germline): SGHTA, FQGNSA.

The chain combines TRBV11-1 with TRBJ1-1, with D unresolved. This CDR3 spans 13 amino acids. The V gene lost 1 base and the J gene lost 6 bases, with 9 bases spanning the gap. Germline V CDR1 and CDR2: SGHAT, FQDESV (reference sequence). CDR3 loop: CASSLVLQSEAFF. Here the CDR3 DNA reads TGTGCCAGCAGCTTAGTTCTTCAGTCTGAAGCTTTCTTT.

The chain carries TRBV6-5 and TRBJ2-4; D is unclear. Germline CDR1 reads MNHEY; CDR2 reads SVGAGI. CDR3 length: 12 amino acids. The V and J ends lost 5 bases and 11 bases respectively, with 13 bases between them. CDR3 sequence: CASSTPGTLQYF. In DNA, the CDR3 is TGTGCCAGCAGTACGCCGGGTACTCTTCAGTACTTC.

This clone was recorded only once. This sequence joins TRBV4-1 and TRBJ2-5; no firm D call. The CDR3 is made up of 13 amino acids. In germline, CDR1 is MGHRA, CDR2 YSYEKL. Between the trimmed V and J ends, which lost 2 bases and 1 base, there was a span of 5 bases. The CDR3 loop is CASSQPPQETQYF. The CDR3 bases are TGCGCCAGCAGCCAACCTCCCCAAGAGACCCAGTACTTC.

Here the CDR3 DNA reads TGCGCCAGCAGCCGAGAGACACGGCTCGAGCAGTACTTC. Translated: CASSRETRLEQYF. This chain joins TRBV4-1 and TRBJ2-7; D is unclear. Germline lookup yields CDR1 MGHRA and CDR2 YSYEKL. This CDR3 is built from 13 residues. V lost 4 bases to trimming and J lost 6 bases, with 13 bases between them.

The gene calls are TRBV7-2 and TRBJ2-7, with D uncertain. CDR3 size: 14 residues. Germline CDR1 reads SGHTA; CDR2 reads FQGNSA. The V gene lost 5 bases and the J gene lost 2 bases, with 13 bases spanning the gap. The CDR3: CASSQEKGAYEQYF. The CDR3 nucleotides are TGTGCCAGCAGCCAGGAGAAAGGTGCCTACGAGCAGTACTTC.

J is TRBJ2-3 and V is TRBV5-5, with 10 bases lining up with TRBD2. Germline CDR1 reads SGHKS; CDR2 reads YYEKEE (reference sequence). Trimming took 4 bases from V and 2 from J; bases not matched to a gene: 4. The CDR3 extends over 15 amino acids. The CDR3 sequence: CASSPSGGVTDTQYF. The CDR3 DNA follows: TGTGCCAGCAGCCCAAGCGGGGGGGTCACAGATACGCAGTATTTT. Full variable domain (remainder filled in from reference TRBV5-5 and TRBJ2-3): DAGVTQSPTHLIKTRGQQVTLRCSPISGHKSVSWYQQVLGQGPQFIFQYYEKEERGRGNFPDRFSARQFPNYSSELNVNALLLGDSALYLCASSPSGGVTDTQYFGPGTRLTVL.

The V gene is TRBV5-1, the J gene TRBJ2-7; D may be TRBD2 (6 bases). Germline CDR1 SGHRS, CDR2 YFSETQ. The CDR3 length is 15 residues. V gave up 2 bases and J gave up 2 bases, with 14 bases separating them. DNA for the CDR3: TGCGCCAGCAGCTTTACAGCGGGCGGGACCTACGAGCAGTACTTC. Encoded protein: CASSFTAGGTYEQYF. The full variable domain, completed using reference TRBV5-1 and TRBJ2-7, is KAGVTQTPRYLIKTRGQQVTLSCSPISGHRSVSWYQQTPGQGLQFLFEYFSETQRNKGNFPGRFSGRQFSNSRSEMNVSTLELGDSALYLCASSFTAGGTYEQYFGPGTRLTVT.

V gene TRBV21-1 combines with J gene TRBJ1-3; the table's D call of TRBD1 was not tested on the DNA. TRBV21-1 corresponds to a pseudogene. This CDR3 comprises 16 residues. CDR3 region: CASSITGVRCGNTIYF. The CDR3 bases are TGTGCCAGCAGCATTACAGGGGTTCGATGTGGAAACACCATATATTTT.

V is TRBV6-5 and J is TRBJ1-5; D call uncertain. Trimming pared 2 bases from V and 7 bases from J, leaving 9 bases between. Germline loops: CDR1 MNHEY, CDR2 SVGAGI. There are 13 residues in the CDR3. CDR3 DNA sequence: TGTGCCAGCAGTTACACGGGAAGGCAGCCCCAGCATTTT. Protein product: CASSYTGRQPQHF.